Sequencing of this T cell receptor beta chain was carried out in a study of blood T cells in healthy people across ages. They isolated at least 7 million PBMCs from each sample. This CDR3 spans 14 amino acids. CDR1 DFQATT and CDR2 SNEGSKA come from the germline V gene (reference sequence). V gave up 3 bases and J gave up 3 bases, with 12 bases separating them. PCR was performed a second time for roughly 7 to 11 cycles using a sample-barcoded 5' primer and a J-beta primer mix. Tags on each cDNA molecule came from a template-switch adaptor with 12 random nucleotides. One entry per CDR3 protein results from TCRdb running MiXCR on the 5' RACE reads. This table holds approximately 1.5 million distinct CDR3 sequences, approximately 39% found once.

This receptor was identified in a woman younger than 35 in good health. The J gene is TRBJ2-1, the V gene TRBV20-1; D perhaps matches TRBD2 (6 bases). The sequenced sample was blood. The CDR3 region is CSASKKGGYNEQFF. CDR3 nucleotides: TGCAGTGCTAGTAAGAAGGGAGGCTACAATGAGCAGTTCTTC.